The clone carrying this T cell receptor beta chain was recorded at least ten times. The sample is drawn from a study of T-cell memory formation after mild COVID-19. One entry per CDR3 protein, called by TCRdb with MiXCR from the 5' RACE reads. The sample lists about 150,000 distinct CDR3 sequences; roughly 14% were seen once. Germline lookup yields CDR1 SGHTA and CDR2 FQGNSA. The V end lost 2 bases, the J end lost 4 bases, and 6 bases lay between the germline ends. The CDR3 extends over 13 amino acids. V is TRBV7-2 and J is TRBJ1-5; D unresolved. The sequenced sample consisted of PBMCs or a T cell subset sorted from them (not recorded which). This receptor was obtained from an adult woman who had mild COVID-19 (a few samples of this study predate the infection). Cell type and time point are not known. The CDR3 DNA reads TGTGCCAGCAGCTTACAAAAAAATCAGCCCCAGCATTTT. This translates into CASSLQKNQPQHF.